What follows are 21 T cell receptor beta chains derived from one specimen sequenced in a study of control samples from healthy donors and cancer patients. Method: immunoSEQ multiplex PCR; TCRdb's copy keeps in-frame clones and lacks some. This table has tens of thousands of clones, 85% to 95% appearing once. Sequencing was performed on blood. The receptor source for this set is a young man in good health.

The V and J genes are TRBV3-1 (or the pseudogene TRBV3-2) and TRBJ1-1; tentative D call: TRBD1 (5 bases). Germline V lookup: CDR1 LGHDT, CDR2 YNNKEL (reference sequence). V was pared by 1 base and J by 4 bases, with 13 bases between. This CDR3 contains 15 residues. The CDR3 DNA reads as TGTGCCAGCAGCCAAGGGGCAGGGAATGGCACTGAAGCTTTCTTT. It translates to CASSQGAGNGTEAFF.

The rearrangement links TRBV4-1 to TRBJ2-5; D gene unclear. CDR3 length equals 15 residues. CDR1 and CDR2 from the germline V gene are MGHRA and YSYEKL. V was trimmed by 0 bases and J by 4 bases, leaving 12 bases between them. CDR3 in DNA: TGCGCCAGCAGCCAAGATTGGGCAGGACGAGAGACCCAGTACTTC. It codes for CASSQDWAGRETQYF.

This chain links TRBV11-1 with TRBJ1-2; D unclear. The CDR3 length is 14 residues. V dropped 0 bases and J dropped 10 bases, with 15 bases sitting between them. The germline V gene has CDR1 SGHAT and CDR2 FQDESV (reference sequence). CDR3 in amino acids: CASSLAAGNSDYTF. For the CDR3, the DNA is TGTGCCAGCAGCTTAGCGGCGGGAAATTCAGACTACACCTTC.

The chain recombines TRBV4-1 with TRBJ2-7; TRBD2 might be the D (6 bases). In germline, CDR1 is MGHRA, CDR2 YSYEKL. The CDR3 extends over 13 amino acids. V lost 3 bases and J lost 5, with 11 bases in between. The CDR3 DNA follows: TGCGCCAGCAGCCAGCAACCGGGGGACGAGCAGTACTTC. Amino acid sequence: CASSQQPGDEQYF.

The rearrangement joins TRBV19 to TRBJ1-5; D is unclear. V dropped 3 bases and J dropped 6 bases, with 12 bases sitting between them. The CDR3 is 14 amino acids. Germline CDR1 and CDR2: LNHDA and SQIVND (reference sequence). The CDR3 bases are TGTGCCAGTAGTATGGGTGGGCCGGGTCAGCCCCAGCATTTT. Its protein product is CASSMGGPGQPQHF.

The chain has TRBV9 and TRBJ1-6; TRBD1 matches 10 bases. J was trimmed by 7 bases and V by 3 bases; bases with no gene match: 4. CDR1 is SGDLS, CDR2 YYNGEE, per germline. This CDR3 region has 15 residues. The CDR3 DNA is TGTGCCAGCAGCGCCGGACAGGGGGGGAATTCACCCCTCCACTTT. Translation: CASSAGQGGNSPLHF.

The rearrangement links TRBV7-2 to TRBJ2-7, with D possibly TRBD1 on 6 matching bases. V lost 4 bases, J lost 4 bases, and 17 bases lay in between. CDR1 is SGHTA and CDR2 is FQGNSA in the germline V gene. This CDR3 contains 15 residues. In DNA, the CDR3 is TGTGCCAGCAGCTCTAGGGGGTCGAGCTTTTACGAGCAGTACTTC. This translates into CASSSRGSSFYEQYF.

The chain couples TRBV2 to TRBJ2-1; 8 bases are a match to TRBD2. J gave up 6 bases and V 6 bases, and 10 bases lay outside the gene matches. The germline V gene encodes CDR1 SNHLY and CDR2 FYNNEI. This CDR3 is 15 amino acids long. The CDR3 region is CASRFSGTSVNEQFF. CDR3 nucleotide sequence: TGTGCCAGCAGGTTTTCCGGGACTAGTGTCAATGAGCAGTTCTTC.

The rearrangement uses TRBV27 and TRBJ1-5, with D tentatively TRBD1 (5 bases). CDR3 length equals 15 residues. Trimming removed 0 bases at V and 3 bases at J, with 9 bases between. CDR1 is MNHEY and CDR2 is SMNVEV in the germline V gene (reference sequence). DNA for the CDR3: TGTGCCAGCAGTTTATCATCCAGGGACAATCAGCCCCAGCATTTT. Translated: CASSLSSRDNQPQHF.

The chain's CDR3 is CASSPARDRGSPLHF. The DNA of the CDR3 is TGTGCCAGCTCACCAGCCCGGGACAGGGGTTCACCCCTCCACTTT. The V gene is TRBV18, the J gene TRBJ1-6; the match to TRBD1 covers 10 bases. CDR3 length: 15 residues. CDR1 and CDR2 from the germline V gene are KGHSH and LQKENI. V lost 2 bases and J lost 9; bases outside the gene matches: 4.

The chain links TRBV28 to TRBJ1-2; D uncertain. CDR1 and CDR2 (germline): MDHEN, SYDVKM. There are 16 residues in the CDR3. V dropped 3 bases and J dropped 0 bases, with 14 bases sitting between them. This CDR3 reads CASSLSWPGPNYGYTF. The DNA for the CDR3 is TGTGCCAGCAGTTTGTCGTGGCCGGGCCCTAACTATGGCTACACCTTC.

V gene TRBV1 combines with J gene TRBJ2-5. TRBV1 is noted as a pseudogene. CDR3 size: 10 residues. CDR3 sequence: CLTEEETQYF. The CDR3 DNA is TGCTTAACGGAAGAAGAGACCCAGTACTTC.

This chain joins TRBV10-3 and TRBJ1-2; no clear D gene. CDR3 length equals 13 residues. V lost 7 bases and J lost 8, with 17 bases in between. Germline CDR1 reads ENHRY; CDR2 reads SYGVKD. The CDR3 bases are TGTGCCATCACCACGATCCCTTCTATGGGCTACACCTTC. This codes for CAITTIPSMGYTF.

This chain joins TRBV5-1 and TRBJ2-2; TRBD2 matches at 10 bases. The CDR3 consists of 16 residues. Germline values: CDR1 SGHRS, CDR2 YFSETQ. V lost 4 bases and J lost 2; bases outside the gene matches: 5. CDR3 sequence: CASSTWTSGNTGELFF. DNA of the CDR3: TGCGCCAGCAGCACCTGGACTAGCGGTAACACCGGGGAGCTGTTTTTT.

The chain links TRBV6-5 to TRBJ1-2; D gene unclear. Germline V gene data show CDR1 as MNHEY and CDR2 as SVGAGI. V lost 7 bases, J lost 3 bases, and 12 bases lay in between. The CDR3 has 13 amino acids. The CDR3 spells CASKFVQDYGYTF. Written as DNA, the CDR3 is TGTGCCAGCAAGTTCGTCCAGGACTATGGCTACACCTTC.

This sequence joins TRBV7-3 and TRBJ2-2, with 9 bases that match TRBD1. There are 16 residues in the CDR3. Germline V CDR1 and CDR2: SGHTA, FQGTGA. V trimming: 6 bases; J trimming: 3 bases; junction bases outside the gene matches: 8. The CDR3, as DNA: TGTGCCAGCAGTTCCCCCCGGACAGGGGACACCGGGGAGCTGTTTTTT. This gives the protein CASSSPRTGDTGELFF.

The chain links TRBV27 to TRBJ1-2, with D hard to call. Trimming removed 6 bases at V and 5 bases at J, with 19 bases between. Per the germline V gene, CDR1 is MNHEY and CDR2 is SMNVEV (reference sequence). CDR3 size: 15 residues. CDR3 amino acids: CASSSGVGGRYGYTF. The CDR3, as DNA: TGTGCCAGCAGCTCCGGCGTCGGAGGGCGGTATGGCTACACCTTC.

Written as DNA, the CDR3 is TGTGCCAGCAGGGGCGGGCTTTTCACAGATACGCAGTATTTT. The encoded protein is CASRGGLFTDTQYF. The chain is built from TRBV6-5 and TRBJ2-3; possibly TRBD2 for D (5 bases). The CDR3 sequence is 14 residues long. CDR1 is MNHEY and CDR2 is SVGAGI in the germline V gene. V lost 6 bases and J lost 2, with 12 bases in between.

The chain joins TRBV30 to TRBJ1-2, with 8 bases fitting TRBD1. The CDR3 length is 13 residues. J lost 5 bases, V lost 1 base, and 3 bases had no gene match. Germline CDR1 and CDR2: GTSNPN and SVGIG (reference sequence). CDR3 nucleotide sequence: TGTGCCTGGAGTGAGACAGGGGTTTATGGCTACACCTTC. Translating it yields CAWSETGVYGYTF.

The rearrangement joins TRBV5-1 to TRBJ2-1, with D uncertain. Trimming took off 0 bases at V and 6 bases at J, with 7 bases between the two ends. This CDR3 is built from 13 residues. Germline loops: CDR1 SGHRS, CDR2 YFSETQ. CDR3 sequence (DNA): TGCGCCAGCAGCTTGGGGTCTGGCAATGAGCAGTTCTTC. Translated: CASSLGSGNEQFF.

The rearrangement uses TRBV7-9 and TRBJ2-5; the D gene is possibly TRBD2 (5 bases). Germline CDR1 is SEHNR and CDR2 is FQNEAQ (reference sequence). CDR3 length: 13 residues. V was pared by 5 bases and J by 13 bases, with 20 bases between. CDR3 sequence: CASSPVGEEDLYF. CDR3 bases: TGTGCCAGCAGCCCTGTTGGGGAAGAGGACTTGTACTTC.